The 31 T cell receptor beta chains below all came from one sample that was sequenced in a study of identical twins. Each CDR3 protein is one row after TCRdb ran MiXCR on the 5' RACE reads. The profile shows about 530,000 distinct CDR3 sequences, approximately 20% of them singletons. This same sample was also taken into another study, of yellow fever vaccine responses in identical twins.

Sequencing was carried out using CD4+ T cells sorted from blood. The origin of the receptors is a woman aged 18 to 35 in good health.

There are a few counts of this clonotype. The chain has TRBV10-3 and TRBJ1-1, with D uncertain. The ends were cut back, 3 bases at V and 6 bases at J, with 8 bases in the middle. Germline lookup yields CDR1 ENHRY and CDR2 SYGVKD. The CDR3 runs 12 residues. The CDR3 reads CAISDFGPEAFF. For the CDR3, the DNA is TGTGCCATCAGTGATTTCGGGCCTGAAGCTTTCTTT.

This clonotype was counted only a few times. This chain's CDR3 is CASSSRVSYEQYF. The CDR3 DNA is TGTGCCAGCAGTTCTCGGGTCTCCTACGAGCAGTACTTC. The chain is built from TRBV6-5 and TRBJ2-7; no reliable D call. The CDR3 loop spans 13 amino acids. Trimming removed 4 bases from V and 0 bases from J, with 7 bases in between. Germline loops: CDR1 MNHEY, CDR2 SVGAGI.

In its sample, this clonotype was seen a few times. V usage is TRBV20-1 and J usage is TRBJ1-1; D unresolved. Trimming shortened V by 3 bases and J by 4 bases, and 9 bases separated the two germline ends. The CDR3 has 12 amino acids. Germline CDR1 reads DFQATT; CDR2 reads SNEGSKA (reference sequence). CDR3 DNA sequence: TGCAGTGCTAGTCCGGGGAGCACTGAAGCTTTCTTT. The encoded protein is CSASPGSTEAFF.

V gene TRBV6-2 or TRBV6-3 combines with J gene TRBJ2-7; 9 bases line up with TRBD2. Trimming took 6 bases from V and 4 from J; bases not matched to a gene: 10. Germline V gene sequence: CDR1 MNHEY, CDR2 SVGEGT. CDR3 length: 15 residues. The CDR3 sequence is CASSRTSARLYEQYF. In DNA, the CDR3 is TGTGCCAGCAGCCGGACTAGCGCACGTTTGTACGAGCAGTACTTC.

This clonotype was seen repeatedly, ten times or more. CDR3 loop: CASSMGTRKETQYF. The CDR3 DNA reads TGCGCCAGCAGCATGGGGACTCGAAAAGAGACCCAGTACTTC. The V gene is TRBV5-1, the J gene TRBJ2-5, with D possibly being TRBD2 (6 bases). V gave up 4 bases and J gave up 3 bases, with 13 bases separating them. Germline V gives CDR1 SGHRS, CDR2 YFSETQ. This CDR3 spans 14 amino acids.

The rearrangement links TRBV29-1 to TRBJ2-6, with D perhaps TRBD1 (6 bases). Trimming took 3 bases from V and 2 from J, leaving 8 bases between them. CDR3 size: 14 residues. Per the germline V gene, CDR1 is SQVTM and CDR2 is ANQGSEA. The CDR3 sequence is CSVDGGAGANVLTF. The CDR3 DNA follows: TGCAGCGTTGATGGGGGCGCTGGGGCCAACGTCCTGACTTTC.

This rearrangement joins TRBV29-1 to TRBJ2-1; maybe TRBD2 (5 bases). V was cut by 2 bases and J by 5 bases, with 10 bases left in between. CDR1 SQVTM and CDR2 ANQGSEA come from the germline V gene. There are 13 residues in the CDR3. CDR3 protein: CSVERYGNNEQFF. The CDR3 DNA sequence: TGCAGCGTTGAACGTTACGGGAACAATGAGCAGTTCTTC.

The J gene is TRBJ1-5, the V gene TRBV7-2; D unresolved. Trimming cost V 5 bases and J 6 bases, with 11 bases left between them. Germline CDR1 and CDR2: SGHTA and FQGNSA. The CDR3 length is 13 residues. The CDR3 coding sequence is TGTGCCAGCAGCCCCTGGAGTGGTCAGCCCCAGCATTTT. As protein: CASSPWSGQPQHF.

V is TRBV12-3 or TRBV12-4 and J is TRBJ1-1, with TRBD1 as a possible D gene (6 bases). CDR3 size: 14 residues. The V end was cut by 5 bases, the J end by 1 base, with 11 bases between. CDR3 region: CASSRDNRNTEAFF. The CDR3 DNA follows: TGTGCCAGCAGTCGGGACAATCGGAACACTGAAGCTTTCTTT.

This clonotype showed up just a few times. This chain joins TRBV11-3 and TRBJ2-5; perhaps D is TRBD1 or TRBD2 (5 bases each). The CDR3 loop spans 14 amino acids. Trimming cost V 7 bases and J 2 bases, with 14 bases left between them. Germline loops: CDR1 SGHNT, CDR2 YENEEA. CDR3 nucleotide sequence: TGTGCCAGCAACACCGAGGGGCGGCAAGAGACCCAGTACTTC. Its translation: CASNTEGRQETQYF.

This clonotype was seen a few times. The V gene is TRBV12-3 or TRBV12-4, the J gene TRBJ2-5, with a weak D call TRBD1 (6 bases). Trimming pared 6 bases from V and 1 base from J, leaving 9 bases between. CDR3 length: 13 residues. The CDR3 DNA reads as TGTGCCAGCAGATTGGACAGCCAAGAGACCCAGTACTTC. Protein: CASRLDSQETQYF.

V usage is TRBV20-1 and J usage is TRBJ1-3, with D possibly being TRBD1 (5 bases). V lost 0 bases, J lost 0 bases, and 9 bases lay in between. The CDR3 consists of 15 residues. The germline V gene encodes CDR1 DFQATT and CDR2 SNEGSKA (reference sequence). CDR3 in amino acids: CSARDLGGSGNTIYF. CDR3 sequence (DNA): TGCAGTGCTAGAGATCTCGGGGGCTCTGGAAACACCATATATTTT.

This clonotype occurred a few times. CDR3 nucleotide sequence: TGTGCCAGTACCCTGATAGCGGGAGGCTACAATGAGCAGTTCTTC. Translated: CASTLIAGGYNEQFF. The chain uses TRBV19 and TRBJ2-1; 10 bases match TRBD2. V shed 7 bases and J 3 bases; nucleotides not matched to a gene: 6. Germline V gene data show CDR1 as LNHDA and CDR2 as SQIVND (reference sequence). The CDR3 has 15 amino acids.

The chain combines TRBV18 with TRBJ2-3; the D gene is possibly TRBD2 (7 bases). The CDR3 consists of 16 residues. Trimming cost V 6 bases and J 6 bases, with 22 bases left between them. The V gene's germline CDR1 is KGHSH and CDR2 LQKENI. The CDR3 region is CASSLNNPGGPDTQYF. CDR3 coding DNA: TGTGCCAGCTCCCTTAATAATCCGGGGGGCCCGGATACGCAGTATTTT.

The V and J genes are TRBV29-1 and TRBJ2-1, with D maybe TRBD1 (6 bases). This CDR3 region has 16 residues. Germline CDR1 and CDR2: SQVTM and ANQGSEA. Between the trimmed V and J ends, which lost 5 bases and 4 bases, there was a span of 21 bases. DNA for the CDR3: TGCAGCGTTACCCCCGGGACACTTGATGAATACAATGAGCAGTTCTTC. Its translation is CSVTPGTLDEYNEQFF.

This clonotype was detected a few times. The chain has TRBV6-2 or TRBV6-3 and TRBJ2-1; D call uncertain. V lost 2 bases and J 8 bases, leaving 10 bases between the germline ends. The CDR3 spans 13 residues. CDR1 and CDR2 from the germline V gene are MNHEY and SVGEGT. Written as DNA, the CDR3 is TGTGCCAGCAGTTACCGCTGGATGGATGAGCAGTTCTTC. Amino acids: CASSYRWMDEQFF.

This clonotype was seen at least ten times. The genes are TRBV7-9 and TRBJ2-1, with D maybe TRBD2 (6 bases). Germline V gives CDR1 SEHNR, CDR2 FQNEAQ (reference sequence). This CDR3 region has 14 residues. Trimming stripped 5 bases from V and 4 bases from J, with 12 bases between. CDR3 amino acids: CASSQGLLYNEQFF. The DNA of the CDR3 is TGTGCCAGCAGCCAGGGACTGCTGTACAATGAGCAGTTCTTC. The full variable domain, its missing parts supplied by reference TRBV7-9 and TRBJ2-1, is DTGVSQNPRHKITKRGQNVTFRCDPISEHNRLYWYRQTLGQGPEFLTYFQNEAQLEKSRLLSDRFSAERPKGSFSTLEIQRTEQGDSAMYLCASSQGLLYNEQFFGPGTRLTVL.

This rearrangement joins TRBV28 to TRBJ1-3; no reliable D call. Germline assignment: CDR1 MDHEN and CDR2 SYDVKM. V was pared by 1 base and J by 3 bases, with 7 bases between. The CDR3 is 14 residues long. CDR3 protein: CASSLSGVGNTIYF. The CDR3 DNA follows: TGTGCCAGCAGTTTATCTGGGGTTGGAAACACCATATATTTT. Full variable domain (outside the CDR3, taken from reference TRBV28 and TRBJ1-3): DVKVTQSSRYLVKRTGEKVFLECVQDMDHENMFWYRQDPGLGLRLIYFSYDVKMKEKGDIPEGYSVSREKKERFSLILESASTNQTSMYLCASSLSGVGNTIYFGEGSWLTVV.

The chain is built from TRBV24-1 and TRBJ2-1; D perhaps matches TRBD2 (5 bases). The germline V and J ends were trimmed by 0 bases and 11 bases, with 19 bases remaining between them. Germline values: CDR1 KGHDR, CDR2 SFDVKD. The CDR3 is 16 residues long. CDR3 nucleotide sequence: TGTGCCACCAGTGATTTGACCAACCAAACCAGAGGGAAGCAGTTCTTC. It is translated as CATSDLTNQTRGKQFF.

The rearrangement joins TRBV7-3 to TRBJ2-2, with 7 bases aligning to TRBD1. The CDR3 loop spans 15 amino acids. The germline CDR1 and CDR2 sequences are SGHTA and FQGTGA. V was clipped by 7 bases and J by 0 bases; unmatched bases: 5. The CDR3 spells CASTPGQSNTGELFF. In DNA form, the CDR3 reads TGTGCCAGCACCCCGGGACAGTCGAACACCGGGGAGCTGTTTTTT.

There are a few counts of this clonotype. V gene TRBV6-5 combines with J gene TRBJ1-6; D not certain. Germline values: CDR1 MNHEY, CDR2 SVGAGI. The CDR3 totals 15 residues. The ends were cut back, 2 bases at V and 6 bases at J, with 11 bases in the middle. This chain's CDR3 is CASSYDGQPNSPLHF. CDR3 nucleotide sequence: TGTGCCAGCAGTTACGATGGGCAACCTAATTCACCCCTCCACTTT.

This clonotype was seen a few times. The CDR3 spells CASSLRLAQGGGQPQHF. CDR3 DNA: TGTGCCAGCAGTTTAAGGCTGGCGCAGGGGGGAGGTCAGCCCCAGCATTTT. The chain combines TRBV12-3 or TRBV12-4 with TRBJ1-5, with 7 positions matching TRBD1. CDR3 length equals 17 residues. V trimming: 2 bases; J trimming: 6 bases; junction bases outside the gene matches: 13.

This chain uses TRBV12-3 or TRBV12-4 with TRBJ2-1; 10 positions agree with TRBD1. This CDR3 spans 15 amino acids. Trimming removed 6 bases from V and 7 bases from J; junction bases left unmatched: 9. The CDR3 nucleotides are TGTGCCAGCAGCCCGGGACAGGGGTTAGGGAATGAGCAGTTCTTC. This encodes CASSPGQGLGNEQFF.

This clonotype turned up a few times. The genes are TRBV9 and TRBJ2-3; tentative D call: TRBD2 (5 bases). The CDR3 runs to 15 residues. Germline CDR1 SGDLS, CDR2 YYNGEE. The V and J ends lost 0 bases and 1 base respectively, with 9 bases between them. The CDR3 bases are TGTGCCAGCAGCGTAGGGTTGCGGGGCACAGATACGCAGTATTTT. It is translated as CASSVGLRGTDTQYF.

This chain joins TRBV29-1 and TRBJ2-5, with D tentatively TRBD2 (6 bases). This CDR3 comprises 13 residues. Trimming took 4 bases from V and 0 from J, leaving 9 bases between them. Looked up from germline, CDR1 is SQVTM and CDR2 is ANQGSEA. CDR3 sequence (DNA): TGCAGCGTTGTCGGGGGATACCAAGAGACCCAGTACTTC. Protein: CSVVGGYQETQYF.

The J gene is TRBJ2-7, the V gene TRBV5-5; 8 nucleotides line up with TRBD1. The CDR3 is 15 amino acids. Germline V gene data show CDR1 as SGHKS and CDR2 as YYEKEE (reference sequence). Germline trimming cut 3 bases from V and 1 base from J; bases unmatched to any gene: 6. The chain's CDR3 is CASSSQGASSYEQYF. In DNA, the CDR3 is TGTGCCAGCAGCTCCCAGGGGGCGTCGTCCTACGAGCAGTACTTC.

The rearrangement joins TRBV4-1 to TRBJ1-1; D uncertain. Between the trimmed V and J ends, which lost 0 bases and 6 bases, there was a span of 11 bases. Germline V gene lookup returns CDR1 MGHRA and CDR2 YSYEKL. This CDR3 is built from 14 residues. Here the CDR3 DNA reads TGCGCCAGCAGCCAAGATCACTTTCGGTCTGAAGCTTTCTTT. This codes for CASSQDHFRSEAFF.

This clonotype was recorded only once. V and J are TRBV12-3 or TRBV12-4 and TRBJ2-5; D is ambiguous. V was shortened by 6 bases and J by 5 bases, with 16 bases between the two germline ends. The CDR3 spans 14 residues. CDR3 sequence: CASRGVGIGETQYF. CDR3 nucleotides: TGTGCCAGCAGGGGCGTGGGAATCGGGGAGACCCAGTACTTC.

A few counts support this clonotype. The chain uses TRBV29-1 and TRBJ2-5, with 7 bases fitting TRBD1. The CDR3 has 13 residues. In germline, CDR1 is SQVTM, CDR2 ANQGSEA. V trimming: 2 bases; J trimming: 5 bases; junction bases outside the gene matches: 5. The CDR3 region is CSVEHRGWETQYF. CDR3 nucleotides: TGCAGCGTTGAACACAGGGGTTGGGAGACCCAGTACTTC.

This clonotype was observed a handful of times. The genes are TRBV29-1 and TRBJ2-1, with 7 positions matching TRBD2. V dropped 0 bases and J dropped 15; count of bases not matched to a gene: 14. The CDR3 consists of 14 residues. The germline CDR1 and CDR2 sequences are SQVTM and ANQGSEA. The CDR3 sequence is CSVEERTSAEAWFF. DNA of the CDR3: TGCAGCGTTGAAGAAAGAACTAGCGCGGAGGCGTGGTTCTTC.

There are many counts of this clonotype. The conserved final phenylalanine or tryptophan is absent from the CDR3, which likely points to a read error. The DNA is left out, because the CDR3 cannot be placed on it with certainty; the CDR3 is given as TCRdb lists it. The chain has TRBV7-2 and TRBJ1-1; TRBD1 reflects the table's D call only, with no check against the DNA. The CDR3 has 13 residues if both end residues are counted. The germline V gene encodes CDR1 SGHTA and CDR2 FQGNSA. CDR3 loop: CASSLRGGDRVHI.